These T cell receptor beta chains were read from a single sample in a study of cytomegalovirus exposure and HLA in healthy donors. Profiling relied on immunoSEQ multiplex PCR, and the TCRdb table lists in-frame clones only, not all of them. This table has 99,000 or so clones, more than 60% appearing once. Sequencing input: PBMCs. These receptor sequences come from a male donor in good health and CMV-seronegative. Each CDR3 is given with its conserved first and last residue. The D gene is left open where the match is weak. The size field is filled for only some rows; it gives once, few, many or a size class.

D gene	clone size	V gene	J gene	CDR3 DNA	CDR3 protein
NA	NA	TRBV7-2	TRBJ2-1	TGTGCCAGCAGCTTAGGAGCGGATTTCTACAATGAGCAGTTCTTC	CASSLGADFYNEQFF
NA	NA	TRBV6-5	TRBJ2-7	TGTGCCAGCAGTGGGCAGTACGAGCAGTACTTC	CASSGQYEQYF
TRBD2	few	TRBV9	TRBJ2-7	TGTGCCAGCAGCGAGGGGCCGGCGGGAGGAGGCTACGAGCAGTACTTC	CASSEGPAGGGYEQYF
TRBD2	NA	TRBV7-2	TRBJ2-7	TGTGCCAGCAGCTTACGGCGGGAGTACGAGCAGTACTTC	CASSLRREYEQYF
NA	NA	TRBV12-5	TRBJ2-7	TGTGCTAGTGGGTTAGGGGTCGGTTACGAGCAGTACTTC	CASGLGVGYEQYF
NA	NA	TRBV7-9	TRBJ1-4	TGTTCCAGCAACAGGCCGAATGAAAAACTGTTTTTT	CSSNRPNEKLFF
TRBD2	few	TRBV28	TRBJ2-2	TGTGCCAGCCTAACGGGAGGAAACACCGGGGAGCTGTTTTTT	CASLTGGNTGELFF
NA	NA	TRBV2	TRBJ1-1	TGTGCCAGCAGCCGCGCGGGGGAGAAAGCTTTCTTT	CASSRAGEKAFF
TRBD2	NA	TRBV5-4	TRBJ2-7	TGTGCCAGCAGCACGGGACTAGCGGGCGCGGTCGGCTCCTACGAGCAGTACTTC	CASSTGLAGAVGSYEQYF
NA	NA	TRBV7-3	TRBJ2-3	TGTGCCAGCAGCGTGACAGCAGATACGCAGTATTTT	CASSVTADTQYF
TRBD1	NA	TRBV28	TRBJ2-4	TGTGCCAGCGTCCCGACTCGACAGGGATTAGCCAAAAACATTCAGTACTTC	CASVPTRQGLAKNIQYF
TRBD1	NA	TRBV10-3	TRBJ2-7	TGTGCCATCAGTGACCCTGGGACAGGGAGGTACGAGCAGTACTTC	CAISDPGTGRYEQYF
NA	NA	TRBV5-1	TRBJ1-1	TGCGCCAGCAGCGCTGGACAGTTAATGAACACTGAAGCTTTCTTT	CASSAGQLMNTEAFF
TRBD1	NA	TRBV10-1	TRBJ2-7	TGCGCCAGCAGCCGGGACAGGGGGCAGGACGAGCAGTACTTC	CASSRDRGQDEQYF
TRBD1	NA	TRBV15	TRBJ2-7	TGTGCCACCTCGGCAGGGGGCAGGGACATAATGACGCTCTACGAGCAGTACTTC	CATSAGGRDIMTLYEQYF
NA	once	TRBV7-2	TRBJ2-5	TGTGCCAGCAGCTCCCGTAGGGGAGAGTGGGAGGCCCAGTACTTC	CASSSRRGEWEAQYF
NA	NA	TRBV5-4	TRBJ2-1	TGTGCCAGCAGCTCTGCCGGCTCCTACAATGAGCAGTTCTTC	CASSSAGSYNEQFF
NA	NA	TRBV5-1	TRBJ1-5	TGCGCCAGCAGCTTGGACTATAGCAATCAGCCCCAGCATTTT	CASSLDYSNQPQHF
NA	NA	TRBV9	TRBJ1-3	TGTGCCAGCAGCGTACAGGCAACCTCTGGAAACACCATATATTTT	CASSVQATSGNTIYF
TRBD1	NA	TRBV10-1	TRBJ1-1	TGCGCCAGCAGTGCAGCGGGACAGGCGGTGGCTTTCTTT	CASSAAGQAVAFF
NA	NA	TRBV28	TRBJ1-5	TGTGCCAGCAGTTCCCCAGTGGAGCCCCAGCATTTT	CASSSPVEPQHF
TRBD1	NA	TRBV5-4	TRBJ2-7	TGTGCCAGCAGCCCAACCATCGGACAGGGGGGGACAGGCGAGCAGTACTTC	CASSPTIGQGGTGEQYF
NA	few	TRBV6-1	TRBJ1-1	TGTGCCAGCAGTGGGACAGTGAACACTGAAGCTTTCTTT	CASSGTVNTEAFF
TRBD1	few	TRBV4-2	TRBJ1-6	TGTGCCAGCAGCCAAGATCCCCTCCCGGGCAGGGGGTCGACACCCCTCCACTTT	CASSQDPLPGRGSTPLHF